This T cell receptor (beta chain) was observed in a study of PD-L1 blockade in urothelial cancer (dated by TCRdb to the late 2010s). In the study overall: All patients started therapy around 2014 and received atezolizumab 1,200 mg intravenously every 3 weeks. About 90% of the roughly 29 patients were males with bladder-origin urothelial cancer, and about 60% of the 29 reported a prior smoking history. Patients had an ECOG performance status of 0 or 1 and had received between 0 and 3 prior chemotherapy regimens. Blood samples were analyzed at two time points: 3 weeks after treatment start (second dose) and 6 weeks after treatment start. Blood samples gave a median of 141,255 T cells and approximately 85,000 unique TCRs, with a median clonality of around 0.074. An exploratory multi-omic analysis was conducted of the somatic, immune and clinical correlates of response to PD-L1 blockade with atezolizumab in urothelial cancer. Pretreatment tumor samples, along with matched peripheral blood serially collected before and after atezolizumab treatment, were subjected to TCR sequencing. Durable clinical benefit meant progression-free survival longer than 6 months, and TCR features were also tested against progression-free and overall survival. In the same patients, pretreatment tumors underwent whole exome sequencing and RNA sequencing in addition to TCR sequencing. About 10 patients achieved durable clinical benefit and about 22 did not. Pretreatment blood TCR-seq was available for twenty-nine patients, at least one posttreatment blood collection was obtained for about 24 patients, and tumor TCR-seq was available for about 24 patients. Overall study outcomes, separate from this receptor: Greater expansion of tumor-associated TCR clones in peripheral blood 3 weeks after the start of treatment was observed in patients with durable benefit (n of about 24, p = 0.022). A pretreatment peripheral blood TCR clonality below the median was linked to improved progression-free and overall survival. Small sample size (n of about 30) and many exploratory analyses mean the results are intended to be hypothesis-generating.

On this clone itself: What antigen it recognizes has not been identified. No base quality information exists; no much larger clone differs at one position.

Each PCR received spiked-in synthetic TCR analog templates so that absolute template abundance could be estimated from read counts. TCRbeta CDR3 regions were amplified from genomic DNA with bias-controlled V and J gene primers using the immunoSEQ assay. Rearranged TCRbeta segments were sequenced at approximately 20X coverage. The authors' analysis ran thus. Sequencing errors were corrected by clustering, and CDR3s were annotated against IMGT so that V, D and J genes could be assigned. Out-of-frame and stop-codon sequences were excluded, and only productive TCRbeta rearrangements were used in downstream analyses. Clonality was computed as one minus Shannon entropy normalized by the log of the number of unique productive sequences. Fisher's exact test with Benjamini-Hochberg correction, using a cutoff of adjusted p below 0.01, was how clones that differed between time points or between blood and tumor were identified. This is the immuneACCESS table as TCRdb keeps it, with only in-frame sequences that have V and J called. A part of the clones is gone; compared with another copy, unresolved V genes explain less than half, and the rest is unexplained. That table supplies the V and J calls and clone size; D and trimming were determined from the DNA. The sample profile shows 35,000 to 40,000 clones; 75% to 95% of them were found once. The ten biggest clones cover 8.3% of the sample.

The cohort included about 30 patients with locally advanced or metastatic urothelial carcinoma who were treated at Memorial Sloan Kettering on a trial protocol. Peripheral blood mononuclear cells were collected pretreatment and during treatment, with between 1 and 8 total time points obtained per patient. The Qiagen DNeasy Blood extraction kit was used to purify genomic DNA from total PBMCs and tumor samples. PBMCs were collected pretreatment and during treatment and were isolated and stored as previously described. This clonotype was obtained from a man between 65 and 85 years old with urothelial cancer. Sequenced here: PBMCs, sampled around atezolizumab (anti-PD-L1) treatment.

CDR3 protein: CASSRQQGNQPQHF. The bases are TGTGCCAGTAGTCGTCAACAGGGGAATCAGCCCCAGCATTTT. The V and J segments used are TRBV19 and TRBJ1-5, with 7 central nucleotides matching TRBD1. The germline V gene (reference sequence) provides CDR1 LNHDA and CDR2 SQIVND. The CDR3 measures 14 amino acids from cysteine to phenylalanine. Only the CDR3 DNA stays, 42 bases, in frame from base 1. Trimming leaves V shorter by 5 bases and J shorter by 4 bases, with the junction holding 5 bases beyond the gene matches.